These T cell receptor beta chains were read from a single sample in a study of vaccination and CD4 T cells after COVID-19. These receptors have no identified antigens. TCRdb fed the PCR reads into MiXCR, producing one record per CDR3 protein. The sample gives about 19,000 distinct CDR3 sequences, less than 60% of which show up once; just under 2.5% is in the top ten. The starting material was CD4+ T cells from blood, cultured in vitro, obtained after SARS-CoV-2 vaccination. These receptors all stem from a human donor who had recovered from COVID-19. The CDR3 runs from the conserved cysteine through the conserved F or W. Each record gives: J gene, V gene, D gene, clone size, CDR3 protein, CDR3 DNA. D genes are given only for firm matches. Expanded clones get a size class; other rows say once, few or many, or leave the size out.

TRBJ2-6,TRBV6-1,NA,few,CASRAGANVLTF,TGTGCCAGCAGGGCTGGGGCCAACGTCCTGACTTTC
TRBJ2-7,TRBV11-2,NA,NA,CASSSRTVSEQYF,TGTGCCAGCAGCTCCCGAACGGTGAGCGAGCAGTACTTC
TRBJ2-7,TRBV7-2,NA,few,CASSLRVGKSDEQYF,TGTGCCAGCAGCTTACGGGTAGGGAAGTCCGACGAGCAGTACTTC
TRBJ1-5,TRBV7-9,NA,few,CASGIETQPQHF,TGTGCCAGCGGTATCGAGACTCAGCCCCAGCATTTT
TRBJ1-5,TRBV28,NA,NA,CASGTSSNQPQHF,TGTGCCAGCGGGACATCTAGCAATCAGCCCCAGCATTTT
TRBJ2-7,TRBV20-1,NA,few,CSARGFDEQYF,TGCAGTGCCCGGGGGTTTGACGAGCAGTACTTC
TRBJ1-1,TRBV12-3/TRBV12-4,NA,NA,CASRTQGREAFF,TGTGCCAGCAGGACCCAGGGGAGGGAAGCTTTCTTT
TRBJ1-2,TRBV6-1,NA,few,CASTPNYRDGYTF,TGTGCCAGCACCCCGAACTATAGGGATGGCTACACCTTC
TRBJ2-7,TRBV11-3,NA,NA,CASSLAGLSYEQYF,TGTGCCAGCAGCTTGGCAGGACTCTCCTACGAGCAGTACTTC
TRBJ2-2,TRBV20-1,TRBD1,NA,CSARSPGQGVRAGELFF,TGCAGTGCTAGATCCCCCGGACAGGGAGTTAGAGCCGGGGAGCTGTTTTTT
TRBJ1-2,TRBV11-3,NA,medium-sized,CASSLGRNYGYTF,TGTGCCAGCAGCTTGGGCAGGAACTATGGCTACACCTTC
TRBJ1-3,TRBV21-1,NA,NA,CASSKDWGRYF,TGTGCCAGCAGCAAAGACTGGGGTAGATATTTT